The present T cell receptor beta chain was sequenced within a study of blood T cell repertoires in COVID-19. About the study: COVID-19 samples collected from the United States, Italy and Spain covered acute and convalescent phases. T cells, B-cell-depleted T cells, or PBMCs provided the cDNA or gDNA that served as material.

Trimming left V 5 bases short and J 0 bases short, with 10 bases between. From germline, CDR1 is SEHNR and CDR2 FQNEAQ (reference sequence). The CDR3 runs 15 residues. In the study's own analysis: Researchers report that nucleated cell counts were estimated from reference gene primer amplification. TCRdb's table, derived via immunoSEQ multiplex PCR, lists solely in-frame clones and lacks some. V, J and clone size derive from that table, while D and trimming were established from the DNA sequence. This table holds about 53,000 clones, 85% to 90% found once. The TCR comes from a man aged 55 to 69 with active COVID-19. This sequence joins TRBV7-9 and TRBJ1-4, with D hard to call. Sequencing was performed on peripheral blood. The CDR3 is CASSPGRTTNEKLFF. CDR3 bases: TGTGCCAGCAGCCCGGGGAGAACAACTAATGAAAAACTGTTTTTT.